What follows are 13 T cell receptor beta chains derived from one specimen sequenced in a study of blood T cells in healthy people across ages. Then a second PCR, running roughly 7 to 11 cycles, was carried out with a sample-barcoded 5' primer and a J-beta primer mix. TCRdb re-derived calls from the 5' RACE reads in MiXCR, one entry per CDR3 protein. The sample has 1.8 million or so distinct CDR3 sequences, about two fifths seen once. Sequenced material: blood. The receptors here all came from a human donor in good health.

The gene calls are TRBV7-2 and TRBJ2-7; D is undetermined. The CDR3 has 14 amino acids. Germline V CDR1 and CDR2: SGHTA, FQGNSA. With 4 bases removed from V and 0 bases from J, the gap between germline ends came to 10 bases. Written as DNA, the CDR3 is TGTGCCAGCAGCTCACAGTTGAACTCCTACGAGCAGTACTTC. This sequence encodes CASSSQLNSYEQYF.

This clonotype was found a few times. DNA of the CDR3: TGTGCCAGTAGCGAATTCCCGAGGGGCCAAGACTACGAGCAGTACTTC. It specifies CASSEFPRGQDYEQYF. The rearrangement links TRBV7-9 to TRBJ2-7; either TRBD1 or TRBD2 may supply D (5 bases each). The CDR3 length is 16 residues. V lost 9 bases to trimming and J lost 3 bases, with 24 bases between them. Germline CDR1 SEHNR, CDR2 FQNEAQ (reference sequence).

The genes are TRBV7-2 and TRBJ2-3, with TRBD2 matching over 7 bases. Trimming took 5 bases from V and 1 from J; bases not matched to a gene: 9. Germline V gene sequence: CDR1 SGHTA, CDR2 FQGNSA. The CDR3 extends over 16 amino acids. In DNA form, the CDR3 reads TGTGCCAGCAGCCCCGTCTATGCGGGGGGCACAGATACGCAGTATTTT. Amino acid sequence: CASSPVYAGGTDTQYF.

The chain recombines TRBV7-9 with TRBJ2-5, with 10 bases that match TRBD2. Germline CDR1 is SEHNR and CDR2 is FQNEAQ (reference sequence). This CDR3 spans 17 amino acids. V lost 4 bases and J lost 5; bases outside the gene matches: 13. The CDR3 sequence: CASSYQRSGGAGETQYF. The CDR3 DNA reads TGTGCCAGCAGCTACCAACGAAGCGGGGGGGCCGGGGAGACCCAGTACTTC. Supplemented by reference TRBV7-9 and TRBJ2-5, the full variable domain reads DTGVSQNPRHKITKRGQNVTFRCDPISEHNRLYWYRQTLGQGPEFLTYFQNEAQLEKSRLLSDRFSAERPKGSFSTLEIQRTEQGDSAMYLCASSYQRSGGAGETQYFGPGTRLLVL.

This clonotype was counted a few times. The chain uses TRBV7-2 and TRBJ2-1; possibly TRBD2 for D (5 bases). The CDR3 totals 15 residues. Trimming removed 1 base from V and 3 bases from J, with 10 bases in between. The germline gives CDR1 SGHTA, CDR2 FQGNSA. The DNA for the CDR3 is TGTGCCAGCAGCTTAGGACTACCCGACTACAATGAGCAGTTCTTC. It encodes CASSLGLPDYNEQFF.

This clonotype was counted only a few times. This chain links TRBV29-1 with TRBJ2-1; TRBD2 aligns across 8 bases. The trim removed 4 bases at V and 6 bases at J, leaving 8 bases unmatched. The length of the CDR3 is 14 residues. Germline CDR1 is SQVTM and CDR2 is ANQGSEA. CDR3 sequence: CSVVVAGFRNEQFF. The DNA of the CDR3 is TGCAGCGTTGTTGTAGCGGGGTTCCGCAATGAGCAGTTCTTC.

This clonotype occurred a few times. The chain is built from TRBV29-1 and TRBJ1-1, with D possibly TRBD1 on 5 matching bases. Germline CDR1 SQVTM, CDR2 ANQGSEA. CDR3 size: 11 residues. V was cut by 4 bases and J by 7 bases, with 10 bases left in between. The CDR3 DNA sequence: TGCAGCGTTGGGTCCGGGGGTGAAGCTTTCTTT. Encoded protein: CSVGSGGEAFF. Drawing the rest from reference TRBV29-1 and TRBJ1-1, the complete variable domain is SAVISQKPSRDICQRGTSLTIQCQVDSQVTMMFWYRQQPGQSLTLIATANQGSEATYESGFVIDKFPISRPNLTFSTLTVSNMSPEDSSIYLCSVGSGGEAFFGQGTRLTVV.

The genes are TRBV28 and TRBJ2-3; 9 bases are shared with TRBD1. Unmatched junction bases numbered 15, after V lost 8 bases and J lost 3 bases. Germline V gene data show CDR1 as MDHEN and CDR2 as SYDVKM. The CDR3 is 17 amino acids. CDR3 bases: TGTGCCAGCCTACTCGATCGAGACAGGGGGGTGACAGATACGCAGTATTTT. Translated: CASLLDRDRGVTDTQYF.

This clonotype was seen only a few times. The CDR3 DNA reads TGTGCCAGCTCACCATCTAGGAACAATGAGCAGTTCTTC. Its translation is CASSPSRNNEQFF. This chain joins TRBV18 and TRBJ2-1; D call uncertain. Germline V gene lookup returns CDR1 KGHSH and CDR2 LQKENI. Trimming cost V 2 bases and J 5 bases, with 7 bases left between them. The CDR3 extends over 13 amino acids.

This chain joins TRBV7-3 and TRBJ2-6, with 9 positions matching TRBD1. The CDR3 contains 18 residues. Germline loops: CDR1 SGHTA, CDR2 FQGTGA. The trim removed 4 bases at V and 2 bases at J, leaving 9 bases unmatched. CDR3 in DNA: TGTGCCAGCAGCTCGAGTCCCGGGACAGGGACTGGGGCCAACGTCCTGACTTTC. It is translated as CASSSSPGTGTGANVLTF. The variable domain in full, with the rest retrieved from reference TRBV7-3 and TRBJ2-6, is GAGVSQTPSNKVTEKGKYVELRCDPISGHTALYWYRQSLGQGPEFLIYFQGTGAADDSGLPNDRFFAVRPEGSVSTLKIQRTERGDSAVYLCASSSSPGTGTGANVLTFGAGSRLTVL.

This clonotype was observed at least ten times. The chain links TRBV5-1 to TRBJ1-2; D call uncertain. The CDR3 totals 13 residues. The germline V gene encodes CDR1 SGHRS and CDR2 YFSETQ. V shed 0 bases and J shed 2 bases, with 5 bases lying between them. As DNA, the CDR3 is TGCGCCAGCAGCTTGGTACAGAACTATGGCTACACCTTC. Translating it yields CASSLVQNYGYTF.

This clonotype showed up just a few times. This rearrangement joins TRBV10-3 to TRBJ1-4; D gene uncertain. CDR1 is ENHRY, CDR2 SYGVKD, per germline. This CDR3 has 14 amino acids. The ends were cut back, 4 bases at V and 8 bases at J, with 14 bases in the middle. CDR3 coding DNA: TGTGCCATCAGTGGGTCTGGGCTAGGGGAAAAACTGTTTTTT. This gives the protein CAISGSGLGEKLFF.

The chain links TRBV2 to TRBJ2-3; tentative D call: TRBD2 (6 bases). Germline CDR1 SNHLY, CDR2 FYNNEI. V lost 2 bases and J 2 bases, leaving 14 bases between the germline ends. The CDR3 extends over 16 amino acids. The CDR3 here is CASSELGGVYTDTQYF. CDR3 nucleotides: TGTGCCAGCAGTGAATTGGGCGGGGTGTACACAGATACGCAGTATTTT.